The 3 T cell receptor beta chains below come from one sample, sequenced in a study of blood T cell repertoires in COVID-19. Profiling relied on immunoSEQ multiplex PCR, and the TCRdb table lists in-frame clones only, not all of them. Of around 260,000 clones in the sample, about 89% were seen once. Material: peripheral blood. The receptor set was obtained from a man under 40 with acute or convalescent COVID-19.

J is TRBJ2-7 and V is TRBV7-2, with 8 bases aligning to TRBD2. The CDR3 length is 17 residues. The V gene end was trimmed by 5 bases and the J gene end by 2 bases; junction bases not matched to a gene: 14. From germline, CDR1 is SGHTA and CDR2 FQGNSA. CDR3 DNA: TGTGCCAGCAGCCAGAGGGTGGGCGGGGGGTTCGCCTACGAGCAGTACTTC. It codes for CASSQRVGGGFAYEQYF.

This sequence joins TRBV7-9 and TRBJ2-3; 11 positions agree with TRBD2. The CDR3 sequence is 17 residues long. The germline gives CDR1 SEHNR, CDR2 FQNEAQ (reference sequence). V gave up 7 bases and J gave up 2 bases; unmatched junction bases: 11. CDR3 protein: CASNPPGTSGFTDTQYF. The DNA for the CDR3 is TGTGCCAGCAACCCGCCCGGGACTAGCGGATTCACAGATACGCAGTATTTT.

The chain recombines TRBV6-5 with TRBJ2-7, with 8 bases identical to TRBD2. CDR1 is MNHEY and CDR2 is SVGAGI in the germline V gene. The ends lost 2 bases at V and 3 bases at J; junction bases unmatched: 0. This CDR3 region has 13 residues. The CDR3 sequence is CASSYREGYEQYF. The CDR3 nucleotides read TGTGCCAGCAGTTACCGGGAGGGCTACGAGCAGTACTTC.